What follows are 29 T cell receptor beta chains derived from one specimen sequenced in a study of CD8 T cells in Susac syndrome. Reverse transcription of 0.5 to 1 ug RNA was performed with random hexamers. A single record per CDR3 protein comes from TCRdb applying MiXCR to the immunoSEQ multiplex PCR reads. This sample yields approximately 160,000 distinct CDR3 sequences, of which roughly 95% are seen a single time; about 0.13% belongs to the top ten. Material for sequencing was CD4+ T cells from PBMCs. All receptors come from a human donor with Susac syndrome.

The chain is built from TRBV18 and TRBJ2-5; 7 positions agree with TRBD2. The V gene end was trimmed by 1 base and the J gene end by 1 base; junction bases not matched to a gene: 6. The CDR3 consists of 16 residues. Germline V gives CDR1 KGHSH, CDR2 LQKENI. CDR3 DNA: TGTGCCAGCTCACCACTGGTAGCGGGCCTCCAAGAGACCCAGTACTTC. It translates to CASSPLVAGLQETQYF.

This clonotype was picked up one time. The chain is built from TRBV5-1 and TRBJ2-2, with D perhaps matching TRBD1 (6 bases). The CDR3 covers 15 residues. Trimming left V 5 bases short and J 5 bases short, with 16 bases between. The germline V gene has CDR1 SGHRS and CDR2 YFSETQ. CDR3 nucleotides: TGCGCCAGCAGTTCGGACAGCCTACGTACCGGGGAGCTGTTTTTT. Protein product: CASSSDSLRTGELFF.

The chain carries TRBV7-2 and TRBJ2-5; D perhaps matches TRBD2 (5 bases). There are 14 residues in the CDR3. The germline V gene has CDR1 SGHTA and CDR2 FQGNSA. Between the trimmed V and J ends, which lost 5 bases and 4 bases, there was a span of 14 bases. This CDR3 is CASSPGPAGETQYF. The DNA for the CDR3 is TGTGCCAGCAGCCCGGGCCCCGCGGGAGAGACCCAGTACTTC. The full variable domain, with the rest looked up from reference TRBV7-2 and TRBJ2-5, is GAGVSQSPSNKVTEKGKDVELRCDPISGHTALYWYRQSLGQGLEFLIYFQGNSAPDKSGLPSDRFSAERTGGSVSTLTIQRTQQEDSAVYLCASSPGPAGETQYFGPGTRLLVL.

V gene TRBV5-6 combines with J gene TRBJ2-2; 8 nucleotides line up with TRBD2. The germline gives CDR1 SGHDT, CDR2 YYEEEE. Unmatched junction bases numbered 9, after V lost 1 base and J lost 7 bases. The CDR3 sequence is 16 residues long. The CDR3 here is CASSLFNGRANGELFF. In nucleotides, the CDR3 is TGTGCCAGCAGCTTGTTCAACGGGAGGGCAAACGGGGAGCTGTTTTTT.

The chain couples TRBV20-1 to TRBJ2-5; D may be TRBD2 (7 bases). The V gene's germline CDR1 is DFQATT and CDR2 SNEGSKA (reference sequence). The CDR3 totals 11 residues. Trimming left V 6 bases short and J 4 bases short, with 9 bases between. The CDR3 bases are TGCAGTGCCGGGGGGCGAGAGACCCAGTACTTC. It yields the protein CSAGGRETQYF.

The rearrangement joins TRBV15 to TRBJ2-6; TRBD2 might be the D (6 bases). Trimming pared 9 bases from V and 0 bases from J, leaving 18 bases between. There are 17 residues in the CDR3. CDR1 is LNHNV, CDR2 YYDKDF, per germline (reference sequence). The CDR3, as DNA: TGTGCCACGCAAAAACCGGGACTTCGCTCTGGGGCCAACGTCCTGACTTTC. This sequence encodes CATQKPGLRSGANVLTF.

This chain uses TRBV29-1 with TRBJ1-1; D uncertain. V was pared by 5 bases and J by 1 base, with 14 bases between. CDR1 and CDR2 from the germline V gene are SQVTM and ANQGSEA. The CDR3 extends over 14 amino acids. CDR3 coding DNA: TGCAGCGTTTATGGTTTGGGGAGGAACACTGAAGCTTTCTTT. Translation: CSVYGLGRNTEAFF.

The V and J genes are TRBV18 and TRBJ1-6; TRBD1 matches 7 bases. CDR1 and CDR2 (germline): KGHSH, LQKENI. Trimming took 1 base from V and 8 from J; bases not matched to a gene: 2. CDR3 length: 14 amino acids. The CDR3: CASSPRQGDSPLHF. The CDR3 region has the DNA TGTGCCAGCTCACCACGGCAGGGGGATTCACCCCTCCACTTT.

The chain carries TRBV30 and TRBJ2-1, with 7 bases lining up with TRBD1. V was pared by 0 bases and J by 5 bases, with 16 bases of the junction left unmatched. Looked up from germline, CDR1 is GTSNPN and CDR2 is SVGIG (reference sequence). The CDR3 is 18 amino acids. CDR3 residues: CAWSVPYDRADGNNEQFF. In DNA, the CDR3 is TGTGCCTGGAGTGTACCTTACGACAGGGCCGATGGGAACAATGAGCAGTTCTTC.

V usage is TRBV20-1 and J usage is TRBJ2-5; D call uncertain. The CDR3 covers 13 residues. CDR1 and CDR2 from the germline V gene are DFQATT and SNEGSKA (reference sequence). Between the trimmed V and J ends, which lost 2 bases and 2 bases, there was a span of 9 bases. CDR3 residues: CSARWAVQETQYF. The CDR3 coding sequence is TGCAGTGCTAGATGGGCAGTACAAGAGACCCAGTACTTC.

The rearrangement links TRBV20-1 to TRBJ2-5; no clear D gene. The V gene lost 3 bases and the J gene lost 1 base, with 6 bases spanning the gap. Germline V gene sequence: CDR1 DFQATT, CDR2 SNEGSKA (reference sequence). The CDR3 length is 12 residues. As DNA, the CDR3 is TGCAGTGCTAGTTTCCCCCAAGAGACCCAGTACTTC. It encodes CSASFPQETQYF.

V is TRBV29-1 and J is TRBJ2-3; the match to TRBD2 covers 8 bases. Germline values: CDR1 SQVTM, CDR2 ANQGSEA. This CDR3 is 16 amino acids long. Losses at the gene ends were 2 bases for V and 4 bases for J; bases not matched to a gene: 11. CDR3: CSVERVSGGHPDTQYF. The CDR3 DNA reads TGCAGCGTTGAAAGGGTCAGCGGGGGACACCCAGATACGCAGTATTTT.

J is TRBJ2-3 and V is TRBV6-1, with 11 positions matching TRBD2. CDR3 length equals 16 residues. In germline, CDR1 is MNHNS, CDR2 SASEGT. V dropped 4 bases and J dropped 1; count of bases not matched to a gene: 4. The CDR3 is CASSASSGGRTDTQYF. The CDR3 bases are TGTGCCAGCAGTGCCTCTAGCGGGGGGCGCACAGATACGCAGTATTTT.

The chain recombines TRBV29-1 with TRBJ1-1, with TRBD1 matching 9 bases. The junction had 13 bases not matched to a gene; V was cut back by 4 bases and J by 4 bases. The CDR3 extends over 16 amino acids. Per germline, CDR1 SQVTM and CDR2 ANQGSEA. Here the CDR3 reads CSVGSIAGTGLTEAFF. CDR3 coding DNA: TGCAGCGTTGGGTCGATTGCCGGGACAGGGCTCACTGAAGCTTTCTTT.

The CDR3 spells CSFNTGGKETQYF. The DNA for the CDR3 is TGCAGTTTTAACACAGGGGGTAAAGAGACCCAGTACTTC. J is TRBJ2-5 and V is TRBV20-1; TRBD1 matches 8 bases. Germline V CDR1 and CDR2: DFQATT, SNEGSKA (reference sequence). V lost 8 bases to trimming and J lost 3 bases; unmatched junction nucleotides: 8. The CDR3 covers 13 residues.

The chain joins TRBV7-8 to TRBJ2-2; D remains unclear. The CDR3 spans 18 residues. Germline assignment: CDR1 SGHVS and CDR2 FQNEAQ. V was pared by 1 base and J by 0 bases, with 15 bases between. The CDR3 spells CASSLEEVRQSNTGELFF. The CDR3 DNA is TGTGCCAGCAGCTTAGAAGAAGTCAGGCAGTCGAACACCGGGGAGCTGTTTTTT. Looking up the rest from reference TRBV7-8 and TRBJ2-2 gives the full variable domain: GAGVSQSPRYKVAKRGQDVALRCDPISGHVSLFWYQQALGQGPEFLTYFQNEAQLDKSGLPSDRFFAERPEGSVSTLKIQRTQQEDSAVYLCASSLEEVRQSNTGELFFGEGSRLTVL.

V and J are TRBV20-1 and TRBJ2-3; 9 bases are a match to TRBD2. From germline, CDR1 is DFQATT and CDR2 SNEGSKA (reference sequence). There are 15 residues in the CDR3. V was clipped by 4 bases and J by 2 bases; unmatched bases: 7. Here the CDR3 reads CSAIRLAENTDTQYF. The CDR3 DNA follows: TGCAGTGCTATCCGACTAGCGGAAAACACAGATACGCAGTATTTT.

The chain's CDR3 is CASSPGTTGELFF. CDR3 bases: TGTGCCAGCAGCCCCGGGACTACCGGGGAGCTGTTTTTT. The V call is TRBV7-3, the J call TRBJ2-2; D is possibly TRBD2 (6 bases). Trimming removed 5 bases from V and 5 bases from J, with 9 bases in between. This CDR3 comprises 13 residues. Germline V lookup: CDR1 SGHTA, CDR2 FQGTGA.

This chain joins TRBV7-2 and TRBJ2-3, with D perhaps TRBD2 (6 bases). Germline assignment: CDR1 SGHTA and CDR2 FQGNSA. The V and J ends lost 3 bases and 6 bases respectively, with 7 bases between them. The CDR3 runs to 12 residues. Written as DNA, the CDR3 is TGTGCCAGCAGCTTGGACTACGATACGCAGTATTTT. It specifies CASSLDYDTQYF.

The chain employs TRBV27 and TRBJ1-6; TRBD1 is a possible D gene (5 bases). This CDR3 has 15 residues. Trimming left V 4 bases short and J 7 bases short, with 14 bases between. Per germline, CDR1 MNHEY and CDR2 SMNVEV (reference sequence). The chain's CDR3 is CASSWQGIDNSPLHF. The CDR3 nucleotides read TGTGCCAGCAGTTGGCAGGGAATCGACAATTCACCCCTCCACTTT.

The chain is built from TRBV28 and TRBJ2-7, with TRBD2 identical over 8 bases. Germline CDR1 and CDR2: MDHEN and SYDVKM. The CDR3 consists of 14 residues. V shed 6 bases, J shed 6 bases, and the junction held 10 bases outside the gene matches. The CDR3 loop reads CASRVLAAPAEQYF. Written as DNA, the CDR3 is TGTGCCAGCAGGGTACTAGCGGCACCGGCCGAGCAGTACTTC.

This chain uses TRBV3-1 with TRBJ2-4, with D unresolved. This CDR3 is built from 14 residues. Germline assignment: CDR1 LGHDT and CDR2 YNNKEL (reference sequence). Trimming pared 4 bases from V and 8 bases from J, leaving 15 bases between. CDR3 sequence reads: CASSPRSRVDIQYF. The DNA for the CDR3 is TGTGCCAGCAGCCCCCGTAGCCGGGTAGACATTCAGTACTTC.

The chain recombines TRBV30 with TRBJ2-1; D is perhaps TRBD1 (6 bases). CDR3 length: 15 amino acids. The germline V gene has CDR1 GTSNPN and CDR2 SVGIG (reference sequence). The ends were cut back, 4 bases at V and 4 bases at J, with 17 bases in the middle. The CDR3 DNA reads as TGTGCCTGGAATAGGGGGAGTCGGAATTACAATGAGCAGTTCTTC. This codes for CAWNRGSRNYNEQFF.

V gene TRBV2 combines with J gene TRBJ1-5; no definite D call. This CDR3 is 14 amino acids long. V was cut by 5 bases and J by 2 bases, with 10 bases left in between. From germline, CDR1 is SNHLY and CDR2 FYNNEI. The CDR3 loop reads CASSLLSGNQPQHF. The CDR3 DNA follows: TGTGCCAGCAGTCTTTTAAGCGGCAATCAGCCCCAGCATTTT.

The chain links TRBV30 to TRBJ2-1, with D perhaps matching TRBD1 (5 bases). The CDR3 loop spans 12 amino acids. Germline V gives CDR1 GTSNPN, CDR2 SVGIG (reference sequence). V was cut by 0 bases and J by 9 bases, with 9 bases left in between. CDR3 sequence: CAWSVLGVEQFF. CDR3 DNA: TGTGCCTGGAGTGTATTAGGGGTTGAGCAGTTCTTC.

CDR3 coding DNA: TGTGCCAGCAGCTTTAGGACGGCGAACACCGGGGAGCTGTTTTTT. Protein sequence: CASSFRTANTGELFF. The chain couples TRBV7-9 to TRBJ2-2; D remains unclear. This CDR3 has 15 amino acids. V shed 3 bases and J shed 0 bases, with 8 bases lying between them. CDR1 SEHNR and CDR2 FQNEAQ come from the germline V gene (reference sequence).

The chain is built from TRBV13 and TRBJ1-6; D may be TRBD1 (6 bases). Between the trimmed V and J ends, which lost 6 bases and 8 bases, there was a span of 17 bases. CDR3 length equals 15 residues. In germline, CDR1 is PRHDT, CDR2 FYEKMQ (reference sequence). CDR3 sequence (DNA): TGTGCCAGCAGGCGTACCGACAGGCCATATTCACCCCTCCACTTT. Translation: CASRRTDRPYSPLHF. The whole variable domain, remainder taken from reference TRBV13 and TRBJ1-6, is AAGVIQSPRHLIKEKRETATLKCYPIPRHDTVYWYQQGPGQDPQFLISFYEKMQSDKGSIPDRFSAQQFSDYHSELNMSSLELGDSALYFCASRRTDRPYSPLHFGNGTRLTVT.

This chain uses TRBV14 with TRBJ1-1, with D hard to call. This CDR3 contains 13 residues. Germline V gene lookup returns CDR1 SGHDN and CDR2 FVKESK. The germline V and J ends were trimmed by 2 bases and 1 base, with 5 bases remaining between them. The CDR3 DNA sequence: TGTGCCAGCAGCCAAACAAGGAACACTGAAGCTTTCTTT. Its protein is CASSQTRNTEAFF.

The genes are TRBV20-1 and TRBJ1-1; 7 bases are shared with TRBD1. The V segment lost 3 bases and the J segment 1 base; nucleotides outside the gene matches: 5. CDR1 DFQATT and CDR2 SNEGSKA come from the germline V gene (reference sequence). This CDR3 contains 14 residues. The chain's CDR3 is CSARRQGGNTEAFF. CDR3 coding DNA: TGCAGTGCTAGGCGACAGGGTGGGAACACTGAAGCTTTCTTT.